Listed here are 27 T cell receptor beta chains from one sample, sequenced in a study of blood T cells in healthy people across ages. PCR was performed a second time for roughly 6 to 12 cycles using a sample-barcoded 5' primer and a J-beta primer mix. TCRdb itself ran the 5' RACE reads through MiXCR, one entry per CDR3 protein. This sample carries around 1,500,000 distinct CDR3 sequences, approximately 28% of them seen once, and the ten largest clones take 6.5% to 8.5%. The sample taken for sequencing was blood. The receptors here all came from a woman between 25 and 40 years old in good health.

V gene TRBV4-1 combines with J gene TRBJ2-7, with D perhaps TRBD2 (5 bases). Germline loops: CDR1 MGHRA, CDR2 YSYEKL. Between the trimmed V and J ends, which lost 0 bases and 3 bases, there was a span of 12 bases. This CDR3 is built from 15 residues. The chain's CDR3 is CASSQDFSGIYEQYF. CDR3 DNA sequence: TGCGCCAGCAGCCAAGATTTTTCGGGAATCTACGAGCAGTACTTC.

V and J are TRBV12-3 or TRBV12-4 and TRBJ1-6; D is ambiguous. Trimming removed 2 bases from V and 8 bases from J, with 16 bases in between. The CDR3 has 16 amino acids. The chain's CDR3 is CASSLTLAGRHSPLHF. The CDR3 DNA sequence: TGTGCCAGCAGTTTAACGTTAGCGGGGAGGCATTCACCCCTCCACTTT.

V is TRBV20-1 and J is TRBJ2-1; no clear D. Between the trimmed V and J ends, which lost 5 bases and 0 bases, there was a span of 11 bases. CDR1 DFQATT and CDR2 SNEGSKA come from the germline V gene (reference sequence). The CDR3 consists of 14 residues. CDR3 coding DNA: TGCAGTGCTGGGGATTTCAGCTCCTACAATGAGCAGTTCTTC. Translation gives CSAGDFSSYNEQFF.

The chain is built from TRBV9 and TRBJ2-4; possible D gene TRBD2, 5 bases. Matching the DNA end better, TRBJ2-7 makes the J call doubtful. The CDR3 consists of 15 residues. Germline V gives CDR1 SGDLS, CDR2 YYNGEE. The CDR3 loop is CASSSVGDSPREQYF. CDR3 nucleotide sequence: TGTGCCAGCAGCTCCGTGGGAGATTCGCCCCGCGAGCAGTACTTC.

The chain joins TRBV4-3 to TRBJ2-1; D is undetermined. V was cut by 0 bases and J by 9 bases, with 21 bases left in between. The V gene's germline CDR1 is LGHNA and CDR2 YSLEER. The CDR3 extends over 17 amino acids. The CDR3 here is CASSQDNSAITGIEQFF. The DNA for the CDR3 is TGCGCCAGCAGCCAAGATAATTCGGCCATAACCGGTATTGAGCAGTTCTTC.

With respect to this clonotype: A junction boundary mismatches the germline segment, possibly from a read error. CDR3 protein: CANSPSQETQYF. The CDR3 nucleotides read TGTGCCAACTCACCTTCCCAAGAGACCCAGTACTTC. The chain employs TRBV18 and TRBJ2-5, with no clear D. The germline V gene encodes CDR1 KGHSH and CDR2 LQKENI. The CDR3 sequence is 12 residues long.

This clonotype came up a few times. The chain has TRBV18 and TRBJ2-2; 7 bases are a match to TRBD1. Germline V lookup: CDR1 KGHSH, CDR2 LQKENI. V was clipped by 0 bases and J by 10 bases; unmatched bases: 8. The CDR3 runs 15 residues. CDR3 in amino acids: CASSPPGQRNEELFF. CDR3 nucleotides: TGTGCCAGCTCACCACCGGGACAGCGGAACGAGGAGCTGTTTTTT.

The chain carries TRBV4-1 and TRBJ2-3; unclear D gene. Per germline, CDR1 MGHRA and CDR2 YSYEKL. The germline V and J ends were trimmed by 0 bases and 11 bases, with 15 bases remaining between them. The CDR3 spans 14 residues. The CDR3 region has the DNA TGCGCCAGCAGCCAAGATACCCGACTGTACGGGCAGTATTTT. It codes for CASSQDTRLYGQYF.

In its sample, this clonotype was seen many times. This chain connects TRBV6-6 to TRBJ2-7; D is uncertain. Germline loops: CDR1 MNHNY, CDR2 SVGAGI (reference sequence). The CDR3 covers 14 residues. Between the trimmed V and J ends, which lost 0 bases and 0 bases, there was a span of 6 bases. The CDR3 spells CASSYSPGSYEQYF. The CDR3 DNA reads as TGTGCCAGCAGTTACTCCCCCGGCTCCTACGAGCAGTACTTC.

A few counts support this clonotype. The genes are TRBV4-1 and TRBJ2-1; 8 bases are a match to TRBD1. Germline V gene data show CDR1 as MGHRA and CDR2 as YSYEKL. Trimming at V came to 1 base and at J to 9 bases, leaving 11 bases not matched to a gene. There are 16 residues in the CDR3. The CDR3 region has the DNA TGCGCCAGCAGCCAAGTACCGGACAGGGTCCAGGGTGAGCAGTTCTTC. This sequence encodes CASSQVPDRVQGEQFF.

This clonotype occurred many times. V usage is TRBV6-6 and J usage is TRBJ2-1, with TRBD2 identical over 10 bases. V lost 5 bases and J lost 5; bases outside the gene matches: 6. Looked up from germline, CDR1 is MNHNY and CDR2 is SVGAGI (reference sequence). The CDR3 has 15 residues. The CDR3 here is CASSASGRADNEQFF. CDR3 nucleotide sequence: TGTGCCAGCAGTGCCAGCGGGAGGGCCGACAATGAGCAGTTCTTC.

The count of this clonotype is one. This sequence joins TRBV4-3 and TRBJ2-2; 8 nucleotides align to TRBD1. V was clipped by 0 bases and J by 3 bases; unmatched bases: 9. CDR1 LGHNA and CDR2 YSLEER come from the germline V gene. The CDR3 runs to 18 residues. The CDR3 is CASSQERQGAVDTGELFF. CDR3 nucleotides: TGCGCCAGCAGCCAAGAGCGGCAGGGGGCCGTGGACACCGGGGAGCTGTTTTTT.

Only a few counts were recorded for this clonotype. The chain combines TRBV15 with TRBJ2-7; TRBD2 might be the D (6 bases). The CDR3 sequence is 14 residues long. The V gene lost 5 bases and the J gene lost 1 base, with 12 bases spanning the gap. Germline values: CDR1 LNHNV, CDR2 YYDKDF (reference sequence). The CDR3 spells CATSPAGKSYEQYF. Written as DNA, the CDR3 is TGTGCCACCAGCCCCGCGGGAAAGTCCTACGAGCAGTACTTC.

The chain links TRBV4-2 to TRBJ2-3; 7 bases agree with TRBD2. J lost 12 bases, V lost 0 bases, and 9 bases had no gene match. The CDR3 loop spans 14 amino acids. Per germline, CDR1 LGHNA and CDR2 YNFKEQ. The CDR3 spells CASSQDPTSETQYF. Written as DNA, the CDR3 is TGTGCCAGCAGCCAAGATCCCACTAGCGAGACCCAGTATTTT.

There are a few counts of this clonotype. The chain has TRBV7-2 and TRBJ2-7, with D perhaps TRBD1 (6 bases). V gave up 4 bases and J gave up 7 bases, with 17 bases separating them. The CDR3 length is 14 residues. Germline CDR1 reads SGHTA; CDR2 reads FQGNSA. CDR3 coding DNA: TGTGCCAGCAGCTGGATGGTCAGGGGAGAAGAGCAGTACTTC. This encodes CASSWMVRGEEQYF. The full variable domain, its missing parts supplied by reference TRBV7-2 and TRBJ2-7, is GAGVSQSPSNKVTEKGKDVELRCDPISGHTALYWYRQSLGQGLEFLIYFQGNSAPDKSGLPSDRFSAERTGGSVSTLTIQRTQQEDSAVYLCASSWMVRGEEQYFGPGTRLTVT.

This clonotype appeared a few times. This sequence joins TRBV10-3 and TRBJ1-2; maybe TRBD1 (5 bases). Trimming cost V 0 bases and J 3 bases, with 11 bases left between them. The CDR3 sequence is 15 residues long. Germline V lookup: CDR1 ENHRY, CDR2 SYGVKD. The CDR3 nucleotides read TGTGCCATCAGTGAGTCTCAGGGAGTGGACTATGGCTACACCTTC. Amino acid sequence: CAISESQGVDYGYTF.

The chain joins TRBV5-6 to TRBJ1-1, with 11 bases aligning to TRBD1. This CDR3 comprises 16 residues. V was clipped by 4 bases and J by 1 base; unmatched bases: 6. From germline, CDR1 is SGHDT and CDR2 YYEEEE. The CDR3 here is CASSLDRGLKNTEAFF. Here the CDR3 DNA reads TGTGCCAGCAGCCTGGACAGGGGGCTAAAGAACACTGAAGCTTTCTTT.

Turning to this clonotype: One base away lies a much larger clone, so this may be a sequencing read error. CDR3: CASSLKRNEQYF. DNA of the CDR3: TGTGCCAGCAGTTTGAAAAGGAATGAGCAGTACTTC. The chain carries TRBV27 and TRBJ2-4; D is unresolved. Germline assignment: CDR1 MNHEY and CDR2 SMNVEV (reference sequence). V was clipped by 3 bases and J by 13 bases, with 13 bases between them. The CDR3 sequence is 12 residues long.

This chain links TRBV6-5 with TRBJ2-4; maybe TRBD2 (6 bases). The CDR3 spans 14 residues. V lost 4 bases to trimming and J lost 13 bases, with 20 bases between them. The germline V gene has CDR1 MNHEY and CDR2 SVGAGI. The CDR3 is CASSSPGSGFEQYF. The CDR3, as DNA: TGTGCCAGCAGTTCCCCCGGGAGCGGGTTTGAGCAGTACTTC.

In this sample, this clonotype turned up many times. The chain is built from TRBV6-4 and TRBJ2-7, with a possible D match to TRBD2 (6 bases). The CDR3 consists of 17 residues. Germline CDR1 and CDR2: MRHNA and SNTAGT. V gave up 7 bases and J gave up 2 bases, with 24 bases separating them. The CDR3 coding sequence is TGTGCCAGCACCGCGCGAATCATCGGGAGAACCCCCTACGAGCAGTACTTC. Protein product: CASTARIIGRTPYEQYF.

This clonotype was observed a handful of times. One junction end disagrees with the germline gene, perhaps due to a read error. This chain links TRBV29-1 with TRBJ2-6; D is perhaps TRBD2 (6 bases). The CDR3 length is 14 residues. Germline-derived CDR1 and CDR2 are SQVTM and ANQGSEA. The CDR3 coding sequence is TGCAGCGTTCGGGGGTTCTCTGGGGCCAACCTCCTGACTTTC. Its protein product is CSVRGFSGANLLTF.

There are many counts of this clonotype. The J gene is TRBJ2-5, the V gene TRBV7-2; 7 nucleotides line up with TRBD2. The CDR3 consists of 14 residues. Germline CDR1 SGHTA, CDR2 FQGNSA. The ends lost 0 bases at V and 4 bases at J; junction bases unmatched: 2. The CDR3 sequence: CASSLAPSGETQYF. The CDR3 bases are TGTGCCAGCAGCTTAGCCCCTAGCGGAGAGACCCAGTACTTC.

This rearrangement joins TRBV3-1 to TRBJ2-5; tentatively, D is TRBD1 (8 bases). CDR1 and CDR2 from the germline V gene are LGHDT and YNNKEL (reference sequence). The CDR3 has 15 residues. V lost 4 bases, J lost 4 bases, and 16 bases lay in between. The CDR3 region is CASSPTGGGGETQYF. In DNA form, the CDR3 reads TGTGCCAGCAGCCCTACAGGGGGGGGTGGAGAGACCCAGTACTTC.

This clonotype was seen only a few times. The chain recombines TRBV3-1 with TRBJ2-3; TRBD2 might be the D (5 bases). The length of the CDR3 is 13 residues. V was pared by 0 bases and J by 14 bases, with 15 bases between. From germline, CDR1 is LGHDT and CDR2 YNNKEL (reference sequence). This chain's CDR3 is CASSQEVGGVRYF. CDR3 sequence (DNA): TGTGCCAGCAGCCAAGAGGTTGGAGGTGTACGGTATTTT.

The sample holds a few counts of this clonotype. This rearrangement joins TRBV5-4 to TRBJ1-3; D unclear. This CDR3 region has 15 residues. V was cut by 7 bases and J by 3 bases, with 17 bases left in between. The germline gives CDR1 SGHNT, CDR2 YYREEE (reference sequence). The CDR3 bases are TGTGCCAGCCCCGGGGAGGGCGGAAGTGGAAACACCATATATTTT. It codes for CASPGEGGSGNTIYF.

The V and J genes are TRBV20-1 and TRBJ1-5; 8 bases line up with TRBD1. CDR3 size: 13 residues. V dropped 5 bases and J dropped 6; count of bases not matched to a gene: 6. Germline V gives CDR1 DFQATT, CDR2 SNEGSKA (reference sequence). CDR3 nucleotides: TGCAGTGCTGAAAGGACAGGGTTTCAGCCCCAGCATTTT. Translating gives CSAERTGFQPQHF.

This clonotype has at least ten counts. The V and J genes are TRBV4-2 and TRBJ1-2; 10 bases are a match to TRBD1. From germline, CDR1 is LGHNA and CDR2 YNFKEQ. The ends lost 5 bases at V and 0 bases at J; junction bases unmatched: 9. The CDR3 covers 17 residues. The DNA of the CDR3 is TGTGCCAGCAGCGAAAGGACAGGGGGACGTGCTAACTATGGCTACACCTTC. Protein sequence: CASSERTGGRANYGYTF.